This T cell receptor beta chain appears in the sequencing data of a study of radiotherapy plus CTLA-4 blockade in lung cancer. For the study at large: Objective responses were documented in around a sixth of patients, with disease control in around 30%. Study-level results: TCR clones from tumors expanded in blood after radiotherapy plus ipilimumab. Alongside interferon-beta, early blood T cell clone dynamics were reportedly the best predictor of response.

V was cut by 5 bases and J by 6 bases, with 11 bases left in between. Germline V gene sequence: CDR1 MDHEN, CDR2 SYDVKM. This CDR3 is 13 amino acids long. Sequencing was performed with immunoSEQ multiplex PCR; in TCRdb, only in-frame clones are kept and a portion is missing. This sample yields under 100,000 clones, of which approximately 83% are seen a single time; approximately 14% belongs to the top ten. It was focal radiation plus CTLA-4 blockade with ipilimumab that patients with chemo-refractory metastatic non-small-cell lung cancer received. This clone was counted a few times. Antigen specificity is unknown.

The sequences come from peripheral blood, collected from a patient treated with radiotherapy plus ipilimumab. This receptor was identified in a human donor with non-small cell lung cancer that progressed on radiotherapy plus ipilimumab. This chain links TRBV28 with TRBJ2-4, with a weak D call TRBD1 (5 bases). This chain's CDR3 is CASSQADRNIQYF. The CDR3 nucleotides are TGTGCCAGCAGTCAGGCAGACAGAAACATTCAGTACTTC.